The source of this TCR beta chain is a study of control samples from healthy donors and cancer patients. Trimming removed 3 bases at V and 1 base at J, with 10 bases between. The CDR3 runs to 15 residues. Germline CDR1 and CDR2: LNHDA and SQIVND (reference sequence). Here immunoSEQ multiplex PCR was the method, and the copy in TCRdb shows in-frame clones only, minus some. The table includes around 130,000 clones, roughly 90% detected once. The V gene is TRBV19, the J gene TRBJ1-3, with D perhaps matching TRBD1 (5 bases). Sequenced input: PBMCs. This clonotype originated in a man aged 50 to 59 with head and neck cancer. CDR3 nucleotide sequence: TGTGCCAGTAGTATCTTCAGGGCTTCTGGAAACACCATATATTTT. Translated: CASSIFRASGNTIYF.